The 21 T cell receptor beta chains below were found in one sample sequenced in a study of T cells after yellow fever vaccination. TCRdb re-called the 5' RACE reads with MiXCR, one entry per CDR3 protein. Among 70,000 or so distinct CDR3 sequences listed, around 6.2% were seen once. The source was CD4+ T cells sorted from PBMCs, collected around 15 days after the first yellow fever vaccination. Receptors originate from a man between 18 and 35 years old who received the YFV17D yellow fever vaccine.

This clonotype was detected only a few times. CDR3 loop: CSAEDRNNSPLHF. The CDR3 nucleotides read TGCAGTGCCGAGGACAGAAATAATTCACCCCTCCACTTT. The chain couples TRBV20-1 to TRBJ1-6; perhaps TRBD1 as D (6 bases). V gave up 6 bases and J gave up 5 bases, with 11 bases separating them. Germline lookup yields CDR1 DFQATT and CDR2 SNEGSKA (reference sequence). This CDR3 is 13 amino acids long.

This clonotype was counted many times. The CDR3 protein is CASAFSQDWNEKLFF. Here the CDR3 DNA reads TGCGCCAGCGCGTTCAGTCAGGATTGGAATGAAAAACTGTTTTTT. The chain links TRBV5-1 to TRBJ1-4; no reliable D call. This CDR3 spans 15 amino acids. Germline V CDR1 and CDR2: SGHRS, YFSETQ. V lost 7 bases and J 5 bases, leaving 18 bases between the germline ends.

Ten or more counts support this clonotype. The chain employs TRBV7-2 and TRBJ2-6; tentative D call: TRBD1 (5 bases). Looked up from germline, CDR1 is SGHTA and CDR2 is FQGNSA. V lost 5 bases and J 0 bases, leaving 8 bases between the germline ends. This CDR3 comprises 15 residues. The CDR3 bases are TGTGCCAGCAGCCTAGGGGACTCTGGGGCCAACGTCCTGACTTTC. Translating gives CASSLGDSGANVLTF.

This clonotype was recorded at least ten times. CDR3: CASSFVAGVTNGELFF. The DNA of the CDR3 is TGCGCCAGCAGCTTCGTAGCGGGGGTCACCAACGGGGAGCTGTTTTTT. V is TRBV5-1 and J is TRBJ2-2; 9 positions agree with TRBD2. The CDR3 has 16 residues. CDR1 is SGHRS and CDR2 is YFSETQ in the germline V gene. V dropped 2 bases and J dropped 7; count of bases not matched to a gene: 9. The full variable domain, with the rest looked up from reference TRBV5-1 and TRBJ2-2, is KAGVTQTPRYLIKTRGQQVTLSCSPISGHRSVSWYQQTPGQGLQFLFEYFSETQRNKGNFPGRFSGRQFSNSRSEMNVSTLELGDSALYLCASSFVAGVTNGELFFGEGSRLTVL.

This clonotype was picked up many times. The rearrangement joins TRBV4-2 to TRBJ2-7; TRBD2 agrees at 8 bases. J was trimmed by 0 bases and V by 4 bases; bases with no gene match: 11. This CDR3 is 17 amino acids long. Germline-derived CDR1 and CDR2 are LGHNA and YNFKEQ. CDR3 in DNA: TGTGCCAGCAGCCTTTATGGCGGCGGGGGGCCCTCCTACGAGCAGTACTTC. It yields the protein CASSLYGGGGPSYEQYF.

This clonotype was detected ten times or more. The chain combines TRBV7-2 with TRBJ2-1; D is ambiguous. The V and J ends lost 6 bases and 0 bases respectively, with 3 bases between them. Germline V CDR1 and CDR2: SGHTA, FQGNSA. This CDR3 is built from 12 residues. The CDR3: CASRSSYNEQFF. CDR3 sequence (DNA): TGTGCCAGCAGGAGCTCCTACAATGAGCAGTTCTTC.

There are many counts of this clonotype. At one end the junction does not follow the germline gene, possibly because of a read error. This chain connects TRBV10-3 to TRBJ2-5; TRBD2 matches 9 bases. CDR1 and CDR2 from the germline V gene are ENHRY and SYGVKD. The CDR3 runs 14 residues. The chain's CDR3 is CAISESPSGVGFNF. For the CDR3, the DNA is TGTGCCATCAGTGAGTCGCCTAGCGGGGTCGGTTTCAACTTC.

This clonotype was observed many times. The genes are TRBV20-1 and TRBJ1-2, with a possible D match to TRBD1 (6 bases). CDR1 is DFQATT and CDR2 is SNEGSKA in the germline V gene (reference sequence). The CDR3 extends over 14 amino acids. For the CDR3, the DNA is TGCAGCCCTACCCGAATGGACAGCGGTGGTGGCTACACCTTC. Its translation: CSPTRMDSGGGYTF.

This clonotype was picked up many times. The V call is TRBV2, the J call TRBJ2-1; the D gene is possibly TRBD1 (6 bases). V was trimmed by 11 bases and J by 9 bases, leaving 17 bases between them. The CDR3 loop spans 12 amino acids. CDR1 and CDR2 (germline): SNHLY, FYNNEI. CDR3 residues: CAGRPQGPEQFF. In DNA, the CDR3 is TGTGCCGGCCGGCCCCAGGGGCCTGAGCAGTTCTTC.

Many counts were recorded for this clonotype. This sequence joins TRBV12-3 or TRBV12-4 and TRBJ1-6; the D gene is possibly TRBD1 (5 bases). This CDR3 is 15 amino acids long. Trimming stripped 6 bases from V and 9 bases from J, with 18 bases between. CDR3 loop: CASSFRDPRASPLHF. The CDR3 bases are TGTGCCAGCAGCTTCCGGGACCCAAGGGCTTCACCCCTCCACTTT.

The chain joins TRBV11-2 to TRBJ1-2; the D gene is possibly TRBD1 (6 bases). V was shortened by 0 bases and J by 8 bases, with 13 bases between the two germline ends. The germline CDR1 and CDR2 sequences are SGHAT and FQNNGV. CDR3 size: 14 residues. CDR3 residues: CASSLDRQVGGYTF. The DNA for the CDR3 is TGTGCCAGCAGCTTAGACCGACAGGTCGGGGGCTACACCTTC.

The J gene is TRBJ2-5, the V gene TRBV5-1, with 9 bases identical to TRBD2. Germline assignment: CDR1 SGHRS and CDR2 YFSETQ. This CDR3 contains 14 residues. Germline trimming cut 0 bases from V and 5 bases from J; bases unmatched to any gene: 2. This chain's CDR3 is CASSLGLAVETQYF. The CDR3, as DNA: TGCGCCAGCAGCTTGGGACTAGCGGTGGAGACCCAGTACTTC. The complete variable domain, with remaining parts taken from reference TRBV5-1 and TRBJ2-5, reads KAGVTQTPRYLIKTRGQQVTLSCSPISGHRSVSWYQQTPGQGLQFLFEYFSETQRNKGNFPGRFSGRQFSNSRSEMNVSTLELGDSALYLCASSLGLAVETQYFGPGTRLLVL.

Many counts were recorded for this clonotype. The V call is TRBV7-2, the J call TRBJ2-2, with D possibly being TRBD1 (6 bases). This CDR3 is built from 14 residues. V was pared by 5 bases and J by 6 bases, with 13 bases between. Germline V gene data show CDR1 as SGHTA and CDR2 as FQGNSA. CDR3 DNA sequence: TGTGCCAGCAGCCCCAACCCAGGGGCCGGGGAGCTGTTTTTT. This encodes CASSPNPGAGELFF.

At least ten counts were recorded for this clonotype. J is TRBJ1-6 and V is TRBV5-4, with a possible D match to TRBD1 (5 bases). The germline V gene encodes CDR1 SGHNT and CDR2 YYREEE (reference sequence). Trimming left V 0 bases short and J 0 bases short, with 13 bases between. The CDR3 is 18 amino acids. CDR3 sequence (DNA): TGTGCCAGCAGCTTGGGGAGTCCAGGGAGCTCCTATAATTCACCCCTCCACTTT. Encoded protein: CASSLGSPGSSYNSPLHF.

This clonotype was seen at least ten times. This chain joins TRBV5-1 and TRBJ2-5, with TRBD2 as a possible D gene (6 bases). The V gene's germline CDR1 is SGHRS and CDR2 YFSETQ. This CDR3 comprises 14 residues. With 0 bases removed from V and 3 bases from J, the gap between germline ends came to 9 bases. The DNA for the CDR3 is TGCGCCAGCAGCTTGGAGGTAGCGGAAGAGACCCAGTACTTC. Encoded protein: CASSLEVAEETQYF.

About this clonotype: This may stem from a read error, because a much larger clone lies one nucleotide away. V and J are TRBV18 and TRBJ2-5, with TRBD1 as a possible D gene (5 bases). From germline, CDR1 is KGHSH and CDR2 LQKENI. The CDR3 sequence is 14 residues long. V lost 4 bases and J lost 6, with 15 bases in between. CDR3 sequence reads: CASSRVQGRQTQYF. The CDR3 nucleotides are TGTGCCAGCTCACGAGTTCAGGGCCGGCAGACCCAGTACTTC.

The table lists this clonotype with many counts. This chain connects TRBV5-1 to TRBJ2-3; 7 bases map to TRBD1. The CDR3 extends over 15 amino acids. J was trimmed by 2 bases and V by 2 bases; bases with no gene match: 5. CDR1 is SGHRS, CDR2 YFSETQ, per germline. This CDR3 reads CASSFSDRSTDTQYF. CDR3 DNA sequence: TGCGCCAGCAGCTTTTCGGACAGGTCCACAGATACGCAGTATTTT.

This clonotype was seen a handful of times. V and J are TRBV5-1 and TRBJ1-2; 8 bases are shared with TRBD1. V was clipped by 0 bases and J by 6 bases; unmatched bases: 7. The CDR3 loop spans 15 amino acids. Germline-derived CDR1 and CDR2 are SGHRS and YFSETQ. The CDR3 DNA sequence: TGCGCCAGCAGCTTGGCCGTCAGGGGGCTCGATGGCTACACCTTC. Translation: CASSLAVRGLDGYTF. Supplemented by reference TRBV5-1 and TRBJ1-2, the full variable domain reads KAGVTQTPRYLIKTRGQQVTLSCSPISGHRSVSWYQQTPGQGLQFLFEYFSETQRNKGNFPGRFSGRQFSNSRSEMNVSTLELGDSALYLCASSLAVRGLDGYTFGSGTRLTVV.

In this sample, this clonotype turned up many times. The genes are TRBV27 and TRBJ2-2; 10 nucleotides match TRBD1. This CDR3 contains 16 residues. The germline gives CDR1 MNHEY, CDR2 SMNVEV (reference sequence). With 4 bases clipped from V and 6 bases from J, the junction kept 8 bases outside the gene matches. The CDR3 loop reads CASSSWTGGYSGELFF. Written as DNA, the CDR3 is TGTGCCAGCAGTTCGTGGACAGGGGGATATTCCGGGGAGCTGTTTTTT.

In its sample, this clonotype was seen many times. CDR3 in amino acids: CASSPSWTGSEQFF. The DNA for the CDR3 is TGTGCCAGCTCACCCTCCTGGACAGGGAGCGAGCAGTTCTTC. This chain uses TRBV18 with TRBJ2-1, with TRBD1 matching 8 bases. V was clipped by 3 bases and J by 10 bases; unmatched bases: 8. Per germline, CDR1 KGHSH and CDR2 LQKENI. The CDR3 runs to 14 residues.

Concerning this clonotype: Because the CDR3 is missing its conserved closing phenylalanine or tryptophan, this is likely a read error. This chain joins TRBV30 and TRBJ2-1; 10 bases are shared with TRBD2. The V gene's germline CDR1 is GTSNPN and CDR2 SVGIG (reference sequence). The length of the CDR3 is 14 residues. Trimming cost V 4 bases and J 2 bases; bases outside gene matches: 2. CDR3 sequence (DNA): TGTGCCTGGACTAGCGGGGGCCCCTACAATGAGCAGTTCCTC. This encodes CAWTSGGPYNEQFL.